The 25 T cell receptor beta chains in this list originate from one sample, sequenced in a study of T cells in Graves' hyperthyroidism and ophthalmopathy. Amplified regions were TCR beta CDR3 sequences from RNA transcripts. In the first-round RT-PCR of the TCR CDR3, the HTBI primer set was used. MiXCR was run by TCRdb on the multiplex PCR reads, yielding one entry per CDR3 protein. Here the sample spans approximately 610,000 distinct CDR3 sequences, 14% to 15% being singletons. Sequences were obtained from blood. These receptors were taken from a woman between 40 and 50 years old with Graves' ophthalmopathy.

The CDR3 here is CASSFGGQLNTEAFF. The CDR3 nucleotides read TGTGCCAGCAGCTTCGGGGGTCAATTAAACACTGAAGCTTTCTTT. The rearrangement joins TRBV7-9 to TRBJ1-1, with D possibly matching TRBD1 (5 bases). CDR3 length equals 15 residues. The V gene lost 3 bases and the J gene lost 2 bases, with 13 bases spanning the gap. The V gene's germline CDR1 is SEHNR and CDR2 FQNEAQ (reference sequence).

This clonotype was counted at least ten times. The genes are TRBV20-1 and TRBJ2-7; TRBD2 aligns across 13 bases. Germline CDR1 and CDR2: DFQATT and SNEGSKA (reference sequence). The CDR3 covers 14 residues. The CDR3 region is CSVPGLAGSYEQYF. CDR3 coding DNA: TGCAGCGTCCCGGGACTAGCGGGATCGTACGAGCAGTACTTC.

This clonotype was seen at least ten times. The chain combines TRBV29-1 with TRBJ2-2; D remains ambiguous. CDR3 length: 15 residues. Germline V CDR1 and CDR2: SQVTM, ANQGSEA. The V and J ends lost 2 bases and 0 bases respectively, with 10 bases between them. This CDR3 is CSVEFQASNTGELFF. CDR3 nucleotides: TGCAGCGTTGAATTCCAGGCGTCGAACACCGGGGAGCTGTTTTTT.

This clonotype was seen more than once but under ten times. The V call is TRBV15, the J call TRBJ2-7, with D possibly TRBD2 on 5 matching bases. CDR3 length: 14 amino acids. The ends were cut back, 0 bases at V and 3 bases at J, with 9 bases in the middle. CDR1 is LNHNV and CDR2 is YYDKDF in the germline V gene (reference sequence). The CDR3 loop reads CATSRESGSYEQYF. The CDR3 DNA reads TGTGCCACCAGCAGAGAATCGGGGAGCTACGAGCAGTACTTC. Supplemented by reference TRBV15 and TRBJ2-7, the full variable domain reads DAMVIQNPRYQVTQFGKPVTLSCSQTLNHNVMYWYQQKSSQAPKLLFHYYDKDFNNEADTPDNFQSRRPNTSFCFLDIRSPGLGDTAMYLCATSRESGSYEQYFGPGTRLTVT.

The chain couples TRBV20-1 to TRBJ2-7; TRBD1 matches at 7 bases. In germline, CDR1 is DFQATT, CDR2 SNEGSKA (reference sequence). The CDR3 totals 15 residues. V trimming: 0 bases; J trimming: 3 bases; junction bases outside the gene matches: 8. CDR3 nucleotide sequence: TGCAGTGCTAGAGAGGGGACAGCGCGACTCTACGAGCAGTACTTC. Protein sequence: CSAREGTARLYEQYF.

In DNA, the CDR3 is TGTGCTAGTGGTTTGGCCTCAGGAAATACTGAAGCTTTCTTT. Translation: CASGLASGNTEAFF. The chain joins TRBV12-5 to TRBJ1-1; D not resolved. V was pared by 1 base and J by 5 bases, with 11 bases between. This CDR3 is 14 amino acids long. Per the germline V gene, CDR1 is LGHNT and CDR2 is FRNRAP.

The table lists this clonotype with many counts. The chain recombines TRBV6-5 with TRBJ1-5, with unresolved D. This CDR3 comprises 13 residues. The germline gives CDR1 MNHEY, CDR2 SVGAGI. V was pared by 5 bases and J by 0 bases, with 5 bases between. The CDR3 DNA reads TGTGCCAGCAGTACAAATAGCAATCAGCCCCAGCATTTT. Translating it yields CASSTNSNQPQHF.

This clonotype was observed a few times. The chain uses TRBV18 and TRBJ1-1, with TRBD1 as a possible D gene (6 bases). The CDR3 is made up of 14 amino acids. Germline V gene data show CDR1 as KGHSH and CDR2 as LQKENI. Trimming took off 2 bases at V and 3 bases at J, with 10 bases between the two ends. DNA for the CDR3: TGTGCCAGCTCACCAACAGGGCTGGACACTGAAGCTTTCTTT. Translated: CASSPTGLDTEAFF.

At least ten counts were recorded for this clonotype. The chain employs TRBV28 and TRBJ2-7, with 8 bases matching TRBD1. The V and J ends lost 6 bases and 7 bases, in that order; junction bases with no gene match: 8. Germline V gene sequence: CDR1 MDHEN, CDR2 SYDVKM. The CDR3 sequence is 13 residues long. As DNA, the CDR3 is TGTGCCAGCAGGTCCCAGGGGGCCCGGGAGCAGTACTTC. Its protein product is CASRSQGAREQYF.

This clonotype was seen a single time. The V call is TRBV20-1, the J call TRBJ2-7; perhaps TRBD1 as D (6 bases). CDR1 is DFQATT and CDR2 is SNEGSKA in the germline V gene (reference sequence). CDR3 size: 14 residues. Trimming cost V 2 bases and J 2 bases, with 13 bases left between them. The CDR3 is CSARPGQLPYEQYF. For the CDR3, the DNA is TGCAGTGCTAGACCCGGACAGTTACCCTACGAGCAGTACTTC.

This clonotype occurred many times. The rearrangement links TRBV6-2 or TRBV6-3 to TRBJ2-5, with D perhaps TRBD2 (5 bases). The CDR3 length is 15 residues. Trimming cost V 6 bases and J 2 bases, with 16 bases left between them. Germline CDR1 MNHEY, CDR2 SVGEGT. DNA for the CDR3: TGTGCCAGCAGACCCGGCGGAGGACGGCAAGAGACCCAGTACTTC. This translates into CASRPGGGRQETQYF.

The J gene is TRBJ2-3, the V gene TRBV12-3 or TRBV12-4; D is possibly TRBD1 (6 bases). Trimming shortened V by 6 bases and J by 4 bases, and 11 bases separated the two germline ends. The CDR3 consists of 13 residues. The CDR3 is CASRTGNADTQYF. CDR3 bases: TGTGCCAGCAGAACAGGGAACGCAGATACGCAGTATTTT.

This clonotype was seen a few times. The chain couples TRBV13 to TRBJ2-1, with 9 bases fitting TRBD2. CDR1 is PRHDT, CDR2 FYEKMQ, per germline (reference sequence). The ends lost 5 bases at V and 8 bases at J; junction bases unmatched: 13. This CDR3 comprises 16 residues. Written as DNA, the CDR3 is TGTGCCAGCAGCCTTAGCGGGAGAGCCGACATTGATGAGCAGTTCTTC. Amino acids: CASSLSGRADIDEQFF.

At least ten counts were recorded for this clonotype. This chain links TRBV20-1 with TRBJ2-7; tentatively, D is TRBD1 (6 bases). The length of the CDR3 is 12 residues. Germline V CDR1 and CDR2: DFQATT, SNEGSKA (reference sequence). Trimming shortened V by 6 bases and J by 3 bases, and 12 bases separated the two germline ends. The CDR3 here is CSATRGGYEQYF. The CDR3 coding sequence is TGCAGTGCCACCAGGGGCGGCTACGAGCAGTACTTC.

This clonotype was seen ten or more times. The chain is built from TRBV12-3 or TRBV12-4 and TRBJ2-2; D call uncertain. V was clipped by 3 bases and J by 7 bases, with 9 bases between them. This CDR3 contains 13 residues. The DNA of the CDR3 is TGTGCCAGCAGTTTCGGAGAAAACGGGGAGCTGTTTTTT. It codes for CASSFGENGELFF.

This clonotype was seen repeatedly, ten times or more. The chain couples TRBV28 to TRBJ1-2; D unclear. The length of the CDR3 is 15 residues. Germline CDR1 is MDHEN and CDR2 is SYDVKM. V lost 1 base and J 4 bases, leaving 13 bases between the germline ends. The CDR3 sequence is CASSLLEQNSYGYTF. As DNA, the CDR3 is TGTGCCAGCAGTTTATTGGAACAGAACTCCTATGGCTACACCTTC.

At least ten counts were recorded for this clonotype. The chain uses TRBV25-1 and TRBJ2-2; D could derive from TRBD1 or TRBD2 (5 bases each). Germline V gives CDR1 MGHDK, CDR2 SYGVNS. The V and J ends lost 0 bases and 5 bases respectively, with 7 bases between them. CDR3 length: 14 residues. The CDR3 spells CASSEYGATGELFF. CDR3 nucleotides: TGTGCCAGCAGTGAATACGGGGCAACCGGGGAGCTGTTTTTT.

Comment on this clonotype: With a much larger clone just one base away, this may be a read error. This chain joins TRBV28 and TRBJ2-2, with D perhaps matching TRBD2 (6 bases). CDR1 is MDHEN, CDR2 SYDVKM, per germline. The V and J ends lost 6 bases and 7 bases respectively, with 24 bases between them. The CDR3 is 17 residues long. The CDR3 DNA reads as TGTGCCAGCAGCGCGGGAATGGACCGACCCGATGTCGGGGAGCTGTTTTTT. Translated: CASSAGMDRPDVGELFF.

The chain couples TRBV18 to TRBJ2-7, with TRBD1 matching 8 bases. This CDR3 region has 16 residues. The trim removed 4 bases at V and 2 bases at J, leaving 10 bases unmatched. Germline V gene sequence: CDR1 KGHSH, CDR2 LQKENI. CDR3 DNA: TGTGCCAGCTCACGGACCGGGACAGGCAACACCTACGAGCAGTACTTC. It yields the protein CASSRTGTGNTYEQYF.

This clonotype was recorded at least ten times. This sequence joins TRBV6-1 and TRBJ1-1; D not certain. Germline-derived CDR1 and CDR2 are MNHNS and SASEGT. This CDR3 comprises 12 residues. V shed 0 bases and J shed 7 bases, with 6 bases lying between them. This CDR3 is CASSEAQVEAFF. The CDR3 bases are TGTGCCAGCAGTGAAGCGCAGGTTGAAGCTTTCTTT.

This clonotype was detected many times. The chain couples TRBV6-1 to TRBJ2-7; D possibly corresponds to TRBD1 (6 bases). CDR1 MNHNS and CDR2 SASEGT come from the germline V gene. This CDR3 comprises 14 residues. V was cut by 2 bases and J by 3 bases, with 11 bases left in between. The CDR3: CASSESGQNYEQYF. The CDR3, as DNA: TGTGCCAGCAGTGAATCGGGACAAAACTACGAGCAGTACTTC.

The J gene is TRBJ2-7, the V gene TRBV11-1; TRBD1 aligns across 7 bases. With V trimmed by 5 bases and J by 0 bases, 10 bases remained unmatched. The germline gives CDR1 SGHAT, CDR2 FQDESV (reference sequence). There are 16 residues in the CDR3. In DNA form, the CDR3 reads TGTGCCAGCAGCCTATACCGGGACAGCAGCTCCTACGAGCAGTACTTC. The encoded protein is CASSLYRDSSSYEQYF.

This clonotype was recorded many times. An end of the junction does not agree with germline; a read error may underlie this. V usage is TRBV24-1 and J usage is TRBJ2-5; tentatively, D is TRBD1 or TRBD2 (5 bases each). Germline lookup yields CDR1 KGHDR and CDR2 SFDVKD. The CDR3 spans 18 residues. CDR3 bases: TGTGCCACCAGTGATTCCGGGCCGAGCTCAAGGGGAGTAGAGGCCCAGTACTTC. Protein product: CATSDSGPSSRGVEAQYF.

The chain carries TRBV7-2 and TRBJ1-6; D unclear. V lost 0 bases and J 7 bases, leaving 7 bases between the germline ends. CDR1 SGHTA and CDR2 FQGNSA come from the germline V gene. The CDR3 spans 14 residues. The CDR3 sequence is CASSLALGNSPLHF. For the CDR3, the DNA is TGTGCCAGCAGCTTAGCGCTGGGGAATTCACCCCTCCACTTT.

V gene TRBV7-9 combines with J gene TRBJ1-2; D not resolved. The germline V gene encodes CDR1 SEHNR and CDR2 FQNEAQ (reference sequence). Deletions cut 3 bases from V and 2 bases from J, with 7 bases between. This CDR3 has 13 residues. CDR3 amino acids: CASSFLQNYGYTF. CDR3 coding DNA: TGTGCCAGCAGCTTTTTACAGAACTATGGCTACACCTTC.